The clone carrying this TCR beta chain was picked up one time. The target antigen is unknown. The entry originates in a study of cytomegalovirus exposure and HLA in healthy donors. Turning to the study itself: It was reported in a later analysis that the 120 validation repertoires used the same platform as the roughly 700 first-cohort repertoires.

Study outcomes and limitations: Most TCR sequences showed up rarely, but some public TCRs showed up in many donors.

Sequencing was performed with immunoSEQ multiplex PCR; in TCRdb, only in-frame clones are kept and a portion is missing. The sample gives 200,000 to 250,000 clones, 65% to 85% of which show up once; 11% to 15% is in the top ten. The donors were part of the validation cohort of 100 to 150 subjects. That cohort was separate from the first cohort, which comprised 550 to 750 subjects. The CDR3 loop spans 14 amino acids. CDR1 and CDR2 (germline): SGHDN, FVKESK. The V segment lost 5 bases and the J segment 4 bases; nucleotides outside the gene matches: 6. Material: PBMCs. This receptor was obtained from a woman under 40 in good health and CMV-seropositive. The gene calls are TRBV14 and TRBJ1-1; 8 nucleotides agree with TRBD1. The CDR3 protein is CASSVGGQATEAFF. In DNA, the CDR3 is TGTGCCAGCAGCGTCGGGGGACAGGCCACTGAAGCTTTCTTT.